The present TCR beta chain was sequenced within a study of vaccination and CD4 T cells after COVID-19. Findings of the study overall: A relatively small number of convalescent patients were studied, and no early post-infection timepoints were included. Recorded median SARS-CoV-2-reactive clonotype numbers increased from about 20 to 38 without reaching significance.

The treatment: 10-day PBMC culture with coronavirus spike peptide pools or control peptides (ViraFEST assay). Each well received 2 million to 2.5 million PBMCs, cultured with about 9.4 IU/ml IL-2 and 10 ug/ml peptide pools. With the Oncomine TCR Beta short-read assay, DNA from cultured CD4+ T cells was sequenced. TCRdb ran MiXCR on the PCR reads and lists one entry per CDR3 protein. The sample lists about 9,700 distinct CDR3 sequences, roughly 51% occurring once. Germline V gives CDR1 LGHDT, CDR2 YNNKEL (reference sequence). CDR3 length: 16 amino acids. The V gene lost 1 base and the J gene lost 0 bases, with 10 bases spanning the gap. A word on this clonotype: What it binds is not known.

The TCR sequence derives from a human donor who had recovered from COVID-19. The chain couples TRBV3-1 to TRBJ1-5; D is ambiguous. The sample taken for sequencing was CD4+ T cells from blood, cultured in vitro. DNA of the CDR3: TGTGCCAGCAGCCAAGGCGCCAGCTATAGCAATCAGCCCCAGCATTTT. This encodes CASSQGASYSNQPQHF.